A selection of T cell receptor beta chains follows, all from one sample in a study of molecular identifiers for immune sequencing clone quantification. Each CDR3 protein gets one entry after TCRdb re-called the PCR reads with MiXCR. The data show around 480,000 distinct CDR3 sequences, about a fifth seen once. Sequenced: naive CD8+ T cells from blood, with Jurkat cell RNA spiked in. These receptors all stem from a human donor in good health. Some libraries in this study had Jurkat cell RNA spiked in. CDR3s include the opening cysteine and the closing phenylalanine or tryptophan. A D gene is named only where the DNA matches it firmly. Size values are once, few and many counts, or a class for expanded clones, and some rows have none.

v_gene	j_gene	d_gene	abundance	CDR3aa	CDR3nt
TRBV14	TRBJ2-3	TRBD2	many	CASSLLAGDDTQYF	TGTGCCAGCAGCCTACTAGCGGGGGATGATACGCAGTATTTT
TRBV7-6	TRBJ2-2	TRBD2	few	CASSLSPGLAGGTNTGELFF	TGTGCCAGCAGCTTATCTCCGGGACTAGCGGGGGGAACGAACACCGGGGAGCTGTTTTTT
TRBV4-3	TRBJ2-7	TRBD1	NA	CASSRRQGAFHEQYF	TGCGCCAGCAGCCGGCGACAGGGGGCATTCCACGAGCAGTACTTC
TRBV6-5	TRBJ2-3	TRBD1	many	CASSPRTGMADTQYF	TGTGCCAGCAGCCCACGGACAGGAATGGCAGATACGCAGTATTTT
TRBV7-9	TRBJ2-5	TRBD1	many	CASSWDSQETQYF	TGTGCCAGCAGCTGGGACAGCCAAGAGACCCAGTACTTC
TRBV14	TRBJ2-5	NA	many	CASSQDPYERQETQYF	TGTGCCAGCAGCCAAGATCCCTACGAGAGGCAAGAGACCCAGTACTTC
TRBV7-8	TRBJ2-7	TRBD1	many	CASSPTSGQSYEQYF	TGTGCCAGCAGCCCGACGTCGGGACAGAGCTACGAGCAGTACTTC
TRBV20-1	TRBJ2-5	NA	many	CSASETGLQETQYF	TGCAGTGCTAGCGAAACAGGGTTGCAAGAGACCCAGTACTTC
TRBV11-2	TRBJ2-1	TRBD2	NA	CASSLGLPQYNEQFF	TGTGCCAGCAGCTTGGGACTACCTCAATACAATGAGCAGTTCTTC
TRBV29-1	TRBJ1-5	NA	many	CSVADSNQPQHF	TGCAGCGTTGCAGATAGCAATCAGCCCCAGCATTTT
TRBV6-2/TRBV6-3	TRBJ2-3	NA	many	CAGARQPTDTQYF	TGTGCCGGAGCAAGGCAACCCACAGATACGCAGTATTTT
TRBV7-6	TRBJ1-6	NA	NA	CASSLADRGLGAPLHF	TGTGCCAGCAGCTTAGCCGATAGAGGGCTCGGGGCACCCCTCCACTTT
TRBV7-6	TRBJ2-2	NA	many	CASSPNAVGELFF	TGTGCCAGCAGCCCCAATGCGGTCGGGGAGCTGTTTTTT
TRBV7-9	TRBJ2-3	NA	many	CASSSTGSTDTQYF	TGTGCCAGCAGCTCAACGGGGAGCACAGATACGCAGTATTTT
TRBV27	TRBJ1-1	TRBD1	many	CASSLIGQGAVGDTEAFF	TGTGCCAGCAGTTTGATTGGACAGGGGGCGGTTGGGGACACTGAAGCTTTCTTT
TRBV7-9	TRBJ2-3	NA	many	CASSPQLGTDTQYF	TGTGCCAGCAGCCCGCAACTTGGCACAGATACGCAGTATTTT